This T cell receptor (beta chain) was identified in a study of blood T cell repertoires in COVID-19. Looking at the study overall: Acute and convalescent COVID-19 samples came from the United States, Italy and Spain.

The CDR3 loop spans 14 amino acids. Germline loops: CDR1 MNHEY, CDR2 SMNVEV (reference sequence). V was trimmed by 0 bases and J by 3 bases, leaving 8 bases between them. In the study's own analysis: Reference gene primer amplification gave estimated nucleated cell counts. Measured with immunoSEQ multiplex PCR; TCRdb has only the in-frame clones, and not every one. The D gene and trimming were derived from the DNA, and the V and J assignments and clone size from that table. The table records 300,000 to 400,000 clones, 85% of them present only once. The sequence derives from a human donor in a cohort sampled during active COVID-19. The V gene is TRBV27, the J gene TRBJ1-1; D unresolved. Sequenced: peripheral blood. CDR3 residues: CASSLSEGYTEAFF. The CDR3 coding sequence is TGTGCCAGCAGTTTATCGGAGGGTTACACTGAAGCTTTCTTT.